The clone carrying this T cell receptor (beta chain) was seen more than once but under ten times. This sample was taken from a study of CD8+ T cells in alopecia areata. The wider study: Treatment of the treated patients consisted of oral tofacitinib, 5 to 10 mg twice daily.

Sampling of alopecia areata patients yielded lesional scalp punch biopsies as well as peripheral blood. Trimming shortened V by 2 bases and J by 4 bases, and 12 bases separated the two germline ends. The germline V gene has CDR1 LNHDA and CDR2 SQIVND (reference sequence). The CDR3 has 14 residues. Reverse transcribed after extraction, RNA yielded cDNA as the sequencing template. The assay was immunoSEQ multiplex PCR, and TCRdb's table has in-frame clones only and misses some. The sample has 150,000 to 160,000 clones; around 55% are singletons. This TCR derives from a human donor with alopecia areata. Specimen: CD8+ T cells sorted from blood, collected at week 0. This chain joins TRBV19 and TRBJ2-7; TRBD1 is a possible D gene (6 bases). The CDR3 spells CASSIPDRKYEQYF. CDR3 in DNA: TGTGCCAGTAGTATACCGGACAGAAAATACGAGCAGTACTTC.